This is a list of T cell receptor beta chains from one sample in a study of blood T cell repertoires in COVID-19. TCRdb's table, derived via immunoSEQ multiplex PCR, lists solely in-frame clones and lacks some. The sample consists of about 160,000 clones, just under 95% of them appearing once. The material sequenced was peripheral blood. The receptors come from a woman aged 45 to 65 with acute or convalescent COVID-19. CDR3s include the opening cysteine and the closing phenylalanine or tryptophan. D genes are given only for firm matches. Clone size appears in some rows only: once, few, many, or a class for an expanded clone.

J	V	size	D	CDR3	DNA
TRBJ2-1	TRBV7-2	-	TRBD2	CASSWGLAMGEQFF	TGTGCCAGCAGCTGGGGACTAGCGATGGGTGAGCAGTTCTTC
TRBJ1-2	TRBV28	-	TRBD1	CASSIYRGTYGYTF	TGTGCCAGCAGTATTTACAGGGGGACGTATGGCTACACCTTC
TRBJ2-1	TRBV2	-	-	CASCRGVGDEQFF	TGTGCCAGCTGTAGGGGTGTAGGCGATGAGCAGTTCTTC
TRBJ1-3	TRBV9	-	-	CASEGSGNTIYF	TGTGCCAGCGAGGGCTCTGGAAACACCATATATTTT
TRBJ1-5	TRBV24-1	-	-	CATSDRQPNQPQHF	TGTGCCACCAGTGATAGACAGCCAAATCAGCCCCAGCATTTT
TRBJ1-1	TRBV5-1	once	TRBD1	CASSLGTGIVMNTEAFF	TGCGCCAGCAGCTTGGGGACAGGGATTGTCATGAACACTGAAGCTTTCTTT
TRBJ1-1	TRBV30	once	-	CAWTYEAVSTEAFF	TGTGCCTGGACCTACGAGGCTGTGAGCACTGAAGCTTTCTTT
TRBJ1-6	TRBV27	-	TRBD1	CASSLSAGTGHYPLHF	TGTGCCAGCAGTTTATCTGCGGGGACAGGGCATTATCCCCTCCACTTT
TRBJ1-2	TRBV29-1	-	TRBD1	CSIGYGTGVSGYTF	TGCAGCATTGGATACGGGACAGGGGTCTCCGGCTACACCTTC
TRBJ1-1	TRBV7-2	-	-	CASSSQGNTEAFF	TGTGCCAGCAGCTCCCAGGGTAACACTGAAGCTTTCTTT
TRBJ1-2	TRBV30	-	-	CASSRGTYGYTF	TGTGCCTCGTCAAGGGGGACCTATGGCTACACCTTC
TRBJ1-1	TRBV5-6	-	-	CASSPTNREHEAFF	TGTGCCAGCAGCCCTACCAACAGGGAACATGAAGCTTTCTTT
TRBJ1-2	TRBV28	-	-	CASSPEGYYGYTF	TGTGCCAGCAGCCCTGAGGGTTACTATGGCTACACCTTC